The 31 T cell receptor beta chains listed next were all sequenced from one sample in a study of control samples from healthy donors and cancer patients (dated by TCRdb to the early 2020s). Libraries were constructed by the immunoSEQ multiplex PCR assay. Held by TCRdb, this immuneACCESS table contains in-frame sequences only and omits some clones. Under half of the omission traces to an unresolved V gene where checked; the cause of the rest is unknown. The sample table lists about 200,000 clones, 91% of them with a count of one. The leading ten clones occupy 1.5% to 2% of the sample. Material for sequencing was blood. These receptors all come from a man younger than 45 in good health.

This chain links TRBV25-1 with TRBJ2-3; D not certain. Per germline, CDR1 MGHDK and CDR2 SYGVNS. This CDR3 comprises 14 residues. V dropped 0 bases and J dropped 6 bases, with 10 bases sitting between them. The CDR3 loop reads CASSEYTRRDTQYF. The CDR3 DNA follows: TGTGCCAGCAGTGAATACACACGAAGGGATACGCAGTATTTT.

The J gene is TRBJ2-7, the V gene TRBV7-9, with 8 positions matching TRBD1. Looked up from germline, CDR1 is SEHNR and CDR2 is FQNEAQ (reference sequence). After removal of 1 base from V and 7 bases from J, the junction contained 6 bases not matched to a gene. CDR3 length: 14 residues. In DNA form, the CDR3 reads TGTGCCAGCAGCTTAGGGCAGGGGGCTAAGGAGCAGTACTTC. This translates into CASSLGQGAKEQYF.

This sequence joins TRBV10-1 and TRBJ1-1, with 7 bases aligning to TRBD1. This CDR3 is built from 15 residues. With V trimmed by 0 bases and J by 5 bases, 6 bases remained unmatched. The germline V gene has CDR1 WNHNN and CDR2 SYGVQD (reference sequence). In DNA, the CDR3 is TGCGCCAGCAGTGAGTCCGGCAGGGGGGGAACTGAAGCTTTCTTT. Translated, it gives CASSESGRGGTEAFF.

The chain carries TRBV19 and TRBJ2-1, with TRBD2 matching 8 bases. The CDR3 has 14 residues. The V gene's germline CDR1 is LNHDA and CDR2 SQIVND (reference sequence). V was clipped by 6 bases and J by 4 bases; unmatched bases: 5. In DNA form, the CDR3 reads TGTGCCAGTAGGGACGCGGGAGGTTACAATGAGCAGTTCTTC. Translation: CASRDAGGYNEQFF.

V and J are TRBV27 and TRBJ2-7, with D possibly TRBD2 on 5 matching bases. In germline, CDR1 is MNHEY, CDR2 SMNVEV (reference sequence). Between the trimmed V and J ends, which lost 5 bases and 2 bases, there was a span of 13 bases. This CDR3 contains 14 residues. CDR3 residues: CASSPEDRPYEQYF. The DNA of the CDR3 is TGTGCCAGCAGTCCGGAGGACCGGCCCTACGAGCAGTACTTC.

The chain recombines TRBV12-3 or TRBV12-4 with TRBJ1-4; no firm D call. The CDR3 runs to 13 residues. The ends were cut back, 1 base at V and 8 bases at J, with 8 bases in the middle. The CDR3 nucleotides are TGTGCCAGCAGTTTAGAAAAGCGGGAAAAACTGTTTTTT. This sequence encodes CASSLEKREKLFF.

This chain connects TRBV27 to TRBJ1-5; unclear D gene. Deletions cut 0 bases from V and 7 bases from J, with 10 bases between. Germline lookup yields CDR1 MNHEY and CDR2 SMNVEV (reference sequence). The CDR3 sequence is 14 residues long. The CDR3 here is CASSLSGFSQPQHF. In DNA form, the CDR3 reads TGTGCCAGCAGTTTATCGGGATTTAGCCAGCCCCAGCATTTT.

CDR3 sequence reads: CASSKTSSTDTQYF. In DNA, the CDR3 is TGTGCCAGCAGCAAAACGAGTAGCACAGATACGCAGTATTTT. This chain links TRBV6-2 or TRBV6-3 with TRBJ2-3; no definite D call. Germline CDR1 is MNHEY and CDR2 is SVGEGT. V gave up 6 bases and J gave up 0 bases, with 10 bases separating them. This CDR3 comprises 14 residues.

The CDR3 DNA reads TGTGCCAGCAGCGTAGATCCCCTAGGGGACACTGAAGCTTTCTTT. This translates into CASSVDPLGDTEAFF. The rearrangement uses TRBV9 and TRBJ1-1, with a weak D call TRBD1 (5 bases). The germline CDR1 and CDR2 sequences are SGDLS and YYNGEE. V lost 0 bases, J lost 3 bases, and 12 bases lay in between. There are 15 residues in the CDR3.

This clone has only a few counts. The V call is TRBV11-2, the J call TRBJ1-6, with a weak D call TRBD1 (5 bases). Trimming stripped 7 bases from V and 9 bases from J, with 13 bases between. Germline V gene lookup returns CDR1 SGHAT and CDR2 FQNNGV. CDR3 length: 13 amino acids. CDR3 sequence (DNA): TGTGCCAGCAATACGCGGGGACGTTCACCCCTCCACTTT. It codes for CASNTRGRSPLHF.

The chain uses TRBV7-2 and TRBJ2-7; a possible D gene is TRBD2 (7 bases). Per germline, CDR1 SGHTA and CDR2 FQGNSA. Trimming took off 5 bases at V and 7 bases at J, with 15 bases between the two ends. CDR3 size: 13 residues. CDR3 in amino acids: CASSRWGGLEQYF. The CDR3 DNA reads as TGTGCCAGCAGCCGTTGGGGGGGCCTTGAGCAGTACTTC. The full variable domain, in which reference TRBV7-2 and TRBJ2-7 provide the parts outside the CDR3, is GAGVSQSPSNKVTEKGKDVELRCDPISGHTALYWYRQSLGQGLEFLIYFQGNSAPDKSGLPSDRFSAERTGGSVSTLTIQRTQQEDSAVYLCASSRWGGLEQYFGPGTRLTVT.

J is TRBJ2-3 and V is TRBV24-1, with D perhaps TRBD1 or TRBD2 (6 bases each). V was clipped by 4 bases and J by 1 base, with 11 bases between them. Germline CDR1 and CDR2: KGHDR and SFDVKD. The CDR3 has 15 amino acids. CDR3 in DNA: TGTGCCACCAGTGAAGGAGGGGGAGGCACAGATACGCAGTATTTT. Its protein is CATSEGGGGTDTQYF.

The chain combines TRBV5-1 with TRBJ1-6; no reliable D call. This CDR3 comprises 16 residues. The germline gives CDR1 SGHRS, CDR2 YFSETQ. Trimming left V 0 bases short and J 0 bases short, with 7 bases between. The CDR3 DNA sequence: TGCGCCAGCAGCTTGGAGAGCTACTCCTATAATTCACCCCTCCACTTT. Translated: CASSLESYSYNSPLHF.

The chain has TRBV10-3 and TRBJ1-1; D unresolved. V lost 4 bases, J lost 1 base, and 10 bases lay in between. Germline lookup yields CDR1 ENHRY and CDR2 SYGVKD. The CDR3 spans 14 residues. The CDR3 here is CAISGLQANTEAFF. The CDR3 DNA sequence: TGTGCCATCAGTGGACTTCAGGCGAACACTGAAGCTTTCTTT.

This clone was recorded a few times. The V gene is TRBV18, the J gene TRBJ1-2, with 10 bases matching TRBD1. Germline values: CDR1 KGHSH, CDR2 LQKENI. This CDR3 spans 15 amino acids. V shed 4 bases, J shed 3 bases, and the junction held 5 bases outside the gene matches. The chain's CDR3 is CASSRGQGEDYGYTF. DNA for the CDR3: TGTGCCAGCTCACGAGGACAGGGGGAAGACTATGGCTACACCTTC.

This chain links TRBV6-5 with TRBJ1-2, with a tentative D call TRBD1 (6 bases). CDR3 length equals 14 residues. The V and J ends lost 5 bases and 2 bases respectively, with 12 bases between them. Germline CDR1 and CDR2: MNHEY and SVGAGI. This CDR3 is CASSLRTENYGYTF. In nucleotides, the CDR3 is TGTGCCAGCAGTCTACGGACAGAGAACTATGGCTACACCTTC.

This clone occurred a few times. V usage is TRBV19 and J usage is TRBJ2-7; a weak D match, TRBD2 (5 bases). V lost 11 bases to trimming and J lost 2 bases, with 16 bases between them. The germline V gene has CDR1 LNHDA and CDR2 SQIVND (reference sequence). This CDR3 is 13 amino acids long. The CDR3 DNA sequence: TGTGCCTCCCGCCGGACTCAGACCTACGAGCAGTACTTC. It yields the protein CASRRTQTYEQYF.

In nucleotides, the CDR3 is TGTGCCAGCAGCCCAACGGGACAGGGGTTAGGGACCCAGTACTTC. It yields the protein CASSPTGQGLGTQYF. V gene TRBV6-2 or TRBV6-3 combines with J gene TRBJ2-5; 10 bases line up with TRBD1. CDR1 and CDR2 from the germline V gene are MNHEY and SVGEGT. The CDR3 is made up of 15 amino acids. Unmatched junction bases numbered 11, after V lost 6 bases and J lost 7 bases.

This chain links TRBV6-1 with TRBJ1-2; no clear D. Trimming cost V 2 bases and J 3 bases, with 13 bases left between them. The germline gives CDR1 MNHNS, CDR2 SASEGT. The CDR3 contains 15 residues. CDR3 DNA: TGTGCCAGCAGTGAATTCGGAGGGCAGGACTATGGCTACACCTTC. Its translation: CASSEFGGQDYGYTF.

The V gene is TRBV5-4, the J gene TRBJ1-2, with 9 nucleotides matching TRBD1. Germline V CDR1 and CDR2: SGHNT, YYREEE (reference sequence). V gave up 7 bases and J gave up 5 bases; unmatched junction bases: 9. This CDR3 is built from 14 residues. The CDR3 protein is CASFLRGQGYGYTF. CDR3 DNA: TGTGCCAGCTTCCTTAGAGGACAGGGGTATGGCTACACCTTC. Looking up the rest from reference TRBV5-4 and TRBJ1-2 gives the full variable domain: ETGVTQSPTHLIKTRGQQVTLRCSSQSGHNTVSWYQQALGQGPQFIFQYYREEENGRGNFPPRFSGLQFPNYSSELNVNALELDDSALYLCASFLRGQGYGYTFGSGTRLTVV.

The chain uses TRBV3-1 (or the pseudogene TRBV3-2) and TRBJ2-3, with a possible D match to TRBD1 (7 bases). This CDR3 is built from 16 residues. Germline loops: CDR1 LGHDT, CDR2 YNNKEL (reference sequence). V shed 1 base and J shed 0 bases, with 11 bases lying between them. CDR3 in amino acids: CASSQGQGGSTDTQYF. The CDR3 nucleotides are TGTGCCAGCAGCCAAGGTCAGGGGGGTAGCACAGATACGCAGTATTTT.

V gene TRBV28 combines with J gene TRBJ1-2; 8 bases are a match to TRBD1. V shed 4 bases, J shed 0 bases, and the junction held 10 bases outside the gene matches. This CDR3 has 17 amino acids. CDR1 is MDHEN and CDR2 is SYDVKM in the germline V gene. The CDR3 DNA follows: TGTGCCAGCAGTTCCTCCCACGGGACAGGTCCTAACTATGGCTACACCTTC. It translates to CASSSSHGTGPNYGYTF.

V is TRBV6-5 and J is TRBJ2-2; D might be TRBD2 (6 bases). CDR1 MNHEY and CDR2 SVGAGI come from the germline V gene. The CDR3 runs to 16 residues. Trimming pared 3 bases from V and 4 bases from J, leaving 15 bases between. The CDR3 sequence is CASSYQGVSGTGELFF. In nucleotides, the CDR3 is TGTGCCAGCAGTTATCAAGGGGTTAGCGGCACCGGGGAGCTGTTTTTT.

The chain recombines TRBV11-2 with TRBJ2-2; D not certain. The CDR3 has 14 residues. Trimming pared 1 base from V and 1 base from J, leaving 4 bases between. In germline, CDR1 is SGHAT, CDR2 FQNNGV. The CDR3 loop reads CASSLGLNTGELFF. The CDR3 region has the DNA TGTGCCAGCAGCTTAGGTTTGAACACCGGGGAGCTGTTTTTT.

The chain joins TRBV7-3 to TRBJ2-3, with 8 bases matching TRBD1. CDR3 length: 13 amino acids. Germline loops: CDR1 SGHTA, CDR2 FQGTGA. Losses at the gene ends were 4 bases for V and 6 bases for J; bases not matched to a gene: 3. The CDR3 spells CASSSGGRDTQYF. The DNA of the CDR3 is TGTGCCAGCAGCTCAGGGGGCCGGGATACGCAGTATTTT.

The chain has TRBV2 and TRBJ2-2; D uncertain. The CDR3 sequence is 15 residues long. With 1 base removed from V and 1 base from J, the gap between germline ends came to 7 bases. Germline CDR1 SNHLY, CDR2 FYNNEI. DNA of the CDR3: TGTGCCAGCAGTGAAGGGTTGCAGAACACCGGGGAGCTGTTTTTT. It specifies CASSEGLQNTGELFF.

This rearrangement joins TRBV6-5 to TRBJ1-5, with D perhaps matching TRBD1 (5 bases). CDR1 MNHEY and CDR2 SVGAGI come from the germline V gene. Trimming left V 0 bases short and J 0 bases short, with 6 bases between. This CDR3 is 15 amino acids long. The chain's CDR3 is CASSYSGDSNQPQHF. The CDR3 DNA reads TGTGCCAGCAGTTACTCGGGGGATAGCAATCAGCCCCAGCATTTT.

V and J are TRBV6-6 and TRBJ1-2; perhaps TRBD1 as D (5 bases). This CDR3 spans 15 amino acids. V was clipped by 2 bases and J by 2 bases, with 12 bases between them. Germline V gene sequence: CDR1 MNHNY, CDR2 SVGAGI (reference sequence). In DNA form, the CDR3 reads TGTGCCAGCAGTTACCCACAGGTGGCGAACTATGGCTACACCTTC. It encodes CASSYPQVANYGYTF.

This rearrangement joins TRBV9 to TRBJ1-2; D remains unclear. The CDR3 consists of 14 residues. Germline V CDR1 and CDR2: SGDLS, YYNGEE. Between the trimmed V and J ends, which lost 0 bases and 2 bases, there was a span of 8 bases. Here the CDR3 reads CASSVAKGNYGYTF. CDR3 DNA sequence: TGTGCCAGCAGCGTAGCAAAAGGGAACTATGGCTACACCTTC.

The genes are TRBV11-2 and TRBJ2-7, with 12 bases fitting TRBD1. Germline V gene data show CDR1 as SGHAT and CDR2 as FQNNGV. J gave up 2 bases and V 5 bases, and 10 bases lay outside the gene matches. The CDR3 has 17 amino acids. The CDR3 bases are TGTGCCAGCAGCCTACGTCCGGGACAGGGGGCTGCCTACGAGCAGTACTTC. The encoded protein is CASSLRPGQGAAYEQYF.

The chain has TRBV13 and TRBJ2-3, with D uncertain. The ends were cut back, 0 bases at V and 1 base at J, with 8 bases in the middle. The CDR3 length is 15 residues. Germline V gives CDR1 PRHDT, CDR2 FYEKMQ (reference sequence). The CDR3 DNA reads TGTGCCAGCAGCTTAGGCCTAGAGGGCACAGATACGCAGTATTTT. This gives the protein CASSLGLEGTDTQYF.